A selection of T cell receptor beta chains follows, all from one sample in a study of CD8 T cells in ankylosing spondylitis. MiXCR was run by TCRdb on the 5' RACE reads, yielding one entry per CDR3 protein. The profile shows 270,000 or so distinct CDR3 sequences, more than 15% of them singletons. The sequenced sample consisted of blood, either unsorted or a sorted T cell fraction (not recorded which). The receptor set was obtained from a male donor with ankylosing spondylitis or in good health (not recorded which). Both conserved end residues are part of each CDR3. D genes are given only for firm matches. Size is omitted from some rows. Given values are once, few, many or a class for expanded clones.

J gene: TRBJ2-6
clone size: -
CDR3 length: 19
D gene: -
V gene: TRBV12-3/TRBV12-4
CDR3 DNA: TGTGCCAGCAGTCCCCTGTCAGTAGGGCTCCCCTCTGGGGCCAACGTCCTGACTTTC
CDR3 protein: CASSPLSVGLPSGANVLTF

J gene: TRBJ2-7
clone size: -
CDR3 length: 14
D gene: -
V gene: TRBV5-8
CDR3 DNA: TGTGCCAGCAGTTTCCCGGGACGGCAGGTCCAGCAGTACTTC
CDR3 protein: CASSFPGRQVQQYF

J gene: TRBJ2-2
clone size: -
CDR3 length: 19
D gene: TRBD2
V gene: TRBV10-3
CDR3 DNA: TGTGCCATCAGTGACCTAGCGGGAGGTATATTCGCGAACACCGGGGAGCTGTTTTTT
CDR3 protein: CAISDLAGGIFANTGELFF

J gene: TRBJ1-1
clone size: -
CDR3 length: 17
D gene: -
V gene: TRBV12-3/TRBV12-4
CDR3 DNA: TGTGCCAGCCATCCCGGGGACGGGCAGGCATCGAACACTGAAGCTTTCTTT
CDR3 protein: CASHPGDGQASNTEAFF

J gene: TRBJ2-1
clone size: -
CDR3 length: 13
D gene: -
V gene: TRBV20-1
CDR3 DNA: TGCAGTGCCACCCCGGACTCCCTCGATGAGCAGTTCTTC
CDR3 protein: CSATPDSLDEQFF

J gene: TRBJ2-3
clone size: many
CDR3 length: 16
D gene: -
V gene: TRBV29-1
CDR3 DNA: TGCAGCGTTGAACGGTACGGAGATACTAGCACAGATACGCAGTATTTT
CDR3 protein: CSVERYGDTSTDTQYF

J gene: TRBJ2-3
clone size: -
CDR3 length: 16
D gene: -
V gene: TRBV7-8
CDR3 DNA: TGTGCCAGCAGCTTAGCCCGCTATACTAGCACAGATACGCAGTATTTT
CDR3 protein: CASSLARYTSTDTQYF

J gene: TRBJ2-7
clone size: few
CDR3 length: 13
D gene: -
V gene: TRBV6-5
CDR3 DNA: TGTGCCAGCAGTTACGGGGGGAAGAACGAGCAGTACTTC
CDR3 protein: CASSYGGKNEQYF

J gene: TRBJ2-2
clone size: few
CDR3 length: 17
D gene: TRBD2
V gene: TRBV6-2/TRBV6-3
CDR3 DNA: TGTGCCAGCAGCTCAGCCCGACTAGCGGATAACACCGGGGAGCTGTTTTTT
CDR3 protein: CASSSARLADNTGELFF

J gene: TRBJ2-1
clone size: many
CDR3 length: 14
D gene: -
V gene: TRBV7-3
CDR3 DNA: TGTGCCAGCAGCCCCATTGGCCCCTACAATGAGCAGTTCTTC
CDR3 protein: CASSPIGPYNEQFF

J gene: TRBJ2-2
clone size: -
CDR3 length: 15
D gene: TRBD1
V gene: TRBV3-1
CDR3 DNA: TGTGCCAGCAGCCAACCGGGACAGGGTCCCGGGGAGCTGTTTTTT
CDR3 protein: CASSQPGQGPGELFF

J gene: TRBJ2-7
clone size: few
CDR3 length: 13
D gene: TRBD2
V gene: TRBV12-3/TRBV12-4
CDR3 DNA: TGTGCCAGCAGTTTTCTAGCGGGAAACGAGCAGTACTTC
CDR3 protein: CASSFLAGNEQYF

J gene: TRBJ2-1
clone size: few
CDR3 length: 15
D gene: TRBD1
V gene: TRBV11-1
CDR3 DNA: TGTGCCAGCAGGCGAAGGGATCCAGGGGGCAATGAGCAGTTCTTC
CDR3 protein: CASRRRDPGGNEQFF

J gene: TRBJ2-7
clone size: few
CDR3 length: 14
D gene: TRBD2
V gene: TRBV3-1
CDR3 DNA: TGTGCCAGCAGCGGCGGGGGACTAGGCTACGAGCAGTACTTC
CDR3 protein: CASSGGGLGYEQYF

J gene: TRBJ2-2
clone size: -
CDR3 length: 14
D gene: TRBD2
V gene: TRBV12-3/TRBV12-4
CDR3 DNA: TGTGCCAGCAAGGCTAGCGGGAGCACCGGGGAGCTGTTTTTT
CDR3 protein: CASKASGSTGELFF

J gene: TRBJ1-5
clone size: many
CDR3 length: 13
D gene: -
V gene: TRBV29-1
CDR3 DNA: TGCAGCGTTGAAGATGGCGGCAATCAGCCCCAGCATTTT
CDR3 protein: CSVEDGGNQPQHF

J gene: TRBJ2-3
clone size: -
CDR3 length: 14
D gene: -
V gene: TRBV2
CDR3 DNA: TGTGCCAGCATCGGTAGCAGGAGCACAGATACGCAGTATTTT
CDR3 protein: CASIGSRSTDTQYF

J gene: TRBJ1-5
clone size: few
CDR3 length: 14
D gene: -
V gene: TRBV7-9
CDR3 DNA: TGTGCCAGCAGCAGCGGGGGTAGCAATCAGCCCCAGCATTTT
CDR3 protein: CASSSGGSNQPQHF

J gene: TRBJ2-1
clone size: -
CDR3 length: 15
D gene: -
V gene: TRBV29-1
CDR3 DNA: TGCAGCGTTGGAACAGGGGGGGGGTCCTACAATGAGCAGTTCTTC
CDR3 protein: CSVGTGGGSYNEQFF

J gene: TRBJ1-1
clone size: -
CDR3 length: 13
D gene: -
V gene: TRBV7-8
CDR3 DNA: TGTGCCAGCAGCTTGGAGCCCCCAAATGAAGCTTTCTTT
CDR3 protein: CASSLEPPNEAFF

J gene: TRBJ2-3
clone size: -
CDR3 length: 19
D gene: -
V gene: TRBV24-1
CDR3 DNA: TGTGCCACCAGTGATTGGTTCGGCCCCGGCCCTCTTAGCACAGATACGCAGTATTTT
CDR3 protein: CATSDWFGPGPLSTDTQYF

J gene: TRBJ2-7
clone size: few
CDR3 length: 12
D gene: -
V gene: TRBV29-1
CDR3 DNA: TGCAGCGTTGATGCACAGGTGGGAGAGCAGTACTTC
CDR3 protein: CSVDAQVGEQYF

J gene: TRBJ2-5
clone size: -
CDR3 length: 10
D gene: -
V gene: TRBV29-1
CDR3 DNA: TGCAGCGGATCTTGGGAGACCCAGTACTTC
CDR3 protein: CSGSWETQYF

J gene: TRBJ2-1
clone size: few
CDR3 length: 16
D gene: TRBD2
V gene: TRBV27
CDR3 DNA: TGTGCCAGCAGTGAAGCTCCGGGACTAGCGACCACCGAGCAGTTCTTC
CDR3 protein: CASSEAPGLATTEQFF

J gene: TRBJ2-3
clone size: -
CDR3 length: 19
D gene: -
V gene: TRBV11-1
CDR3 DNA: TGTGCCAGCAGCTTAGCCGGGAGGGGGCTAAGCACCTCGCGAGATACGCAGTATTTT
CDR3 protein: CASSLAGRGLSTSRDTQYF

J gene: TRBJ2-7
clone size: few
CDR3 length: 13
D gene: TRBD2
V gene: TRBV5-6
CDR3 DNA: TGTGCCAGCAGCTTCCGCCTAGCGGGCGAGCAGTACTTC
CDR3 protein: CASSFRLAGEQYF

J gene: TRBJ2-7
clone size: many
CDR3 length: 18
D gene: TRBD2
V gene: TRBV11-1
CDR3 DNA: TGTGCCAGCAGCTTTGATGTCCTAGCGGGAGAGGTGGTCGACGAGCAGTACTTC
CDR3 protein: CASSFDVLAGEVVDEQYF

J gene: TRBJ2-5
clone size: few
CDR3 length: 16
D gene: -
V gene: TRBV12-3/TRBV12-4
CDR3 DNA: TGTGCCAGCAGTCCCCCTCTGAGCGAGCAGCAAGAGACCCAGTACTTC
CDR3 protein: CASSPPLSEQQETQYF

J gene: TRBJ1-2
clone size: few
CDR3 length: 11
D gene: -
V gene: TRBV29-1
CDR3 DNA: TGCAGCGTTGAAGGGTACTATGGCTACACCTTC
CDR3 protein: CSVEGYYGYTF

J gene: TRBJ2-6
clone size: -
CDR3 length: 17
D gene: TRBD1
V gene: TRBV25-1
CDR3 DNA: TGTGCCAGCAGCGACGGGACAGCAAAATCTGGGGCCAACGTCCTGACTTTC
CDR3 protein: CASSDGTAKSGANVLTF

J gene: TRBJ2-5
clone size: many
CDR3 length: 14
D gene: TRBD2
V gene: TRBV29-1
CDR3 DNA: TGCAGCGTTGAACTAGCGGGGGATCAAGAGACCCAGTACTTC
CDR3 protein: CSVELAGDQETQYF

J gene: TRBJ2-2
clone size: many
CDR3 length: 11
D gene: -
V gene: TRBV12-3/TRBV12-4
CDR3 DNA: TGTGCCAGTAGAACGGGCGGGGAGCTGTTTTTT
CDR3 protein: CASRTGGELFF

J gene: TRBJ2-7
clone size: few
CDR3 length: 15
D gene: -
V gene: TRBV7-9
CDR3 DNA: TGTGCCAGCAGCTCTTCTATGGGCTCTTCCTACGAGCAGTACTTC
CDR3 protein: CASSSSMGSSYEQYF